This T cell receptor (beta chain) was observed in a study of monozygotic twins with inflammatory bowel disease. A word on this clonotype: Its antigen is not known.

This CDR3 contains 15 residues. Germline-derived CDR1 and CDR2 are MNHEY and SVGEGT. The study, taken as a whole, reports: It was in IBD patients that TCRbeta diversity (inverse Simpson) was lower than in healthy co-twins.

Total RNA input per TCR library was about 3,400 ng. Template switching incorporated UMIs with a 6-nucleotide sample barcode. One entry per CDR3 protein, without DNA, is what TCRdb gives after re-calling the 5' RACE reads. Recorded here are roughly 150,000 distinct CDR3 sequences; the top ten clones represent approximately 2.5%. Source material: blood. The J gene is TRBJ2-2, the V gene TRBV6-2 or TRBV6-3; TCRdb reports TRBD1, a call that lacks DNA to check it against. This TCR came from a human donor with ulcerative colitis or Crohn's disease, or a healthy co-twin of an affected twin (not recorded which). The CDR3: CASSWGTTNTGELFF.